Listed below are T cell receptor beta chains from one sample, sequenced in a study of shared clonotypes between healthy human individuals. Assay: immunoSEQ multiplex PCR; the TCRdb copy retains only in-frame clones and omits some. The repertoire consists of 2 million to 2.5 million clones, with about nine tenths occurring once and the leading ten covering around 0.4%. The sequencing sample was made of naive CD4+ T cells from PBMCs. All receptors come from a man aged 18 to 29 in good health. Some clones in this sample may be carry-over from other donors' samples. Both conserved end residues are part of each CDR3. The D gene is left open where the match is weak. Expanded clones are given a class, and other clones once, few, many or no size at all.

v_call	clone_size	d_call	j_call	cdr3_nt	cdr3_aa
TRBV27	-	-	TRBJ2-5	TGTGCCAGCAGACGAGGAGGGGGCCAAGAGACCCAGTACTTC	CASRRGGGQETQYF
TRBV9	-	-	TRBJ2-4	TGTGCCAGCAGCCCCCGGGACACGGGCCCCTACATTCAGTACTTC	CASSPRDTGPYIQYF
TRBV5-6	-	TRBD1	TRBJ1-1	TGTGCCAGCAGCGGGGACAGGGGGAAGACTGAAGCTTTCTTT	CASSGDRGKTEAFF
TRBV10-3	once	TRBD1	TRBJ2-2	TGTGCCATCGGGGCTGCAGGGACAGTGACCGGGGAGCTGTTTTTT	CAIGAAGTVTGELFF
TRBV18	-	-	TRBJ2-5	TGTGCCAGCTCACGGGCGAACGATCAAGAGACCCAGTACTTC	CASSRANDQETQYF
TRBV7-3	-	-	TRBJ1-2	TGTGCCAGCAGTCTTAATAGTGTGAAGGGCTACACCTTC	CASSLNSVKGYTF
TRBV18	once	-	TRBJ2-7	TGTGCCAGCTCCCCATTGGGCGACGAGCAGTACTTC	CASSPLGDEQYF
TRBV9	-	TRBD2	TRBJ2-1	TGTGCCAGCAGCTCGCTAGCGGGCAGTTACAATGAGCAGTTCTTC	CASSSLAGSYNEQFF
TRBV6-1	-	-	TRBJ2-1	TGTGCCAGCAGAGCCGGGACACTTTCCTACAATGAGCAGTTCTTC	CASRAGTLSYNEQFF
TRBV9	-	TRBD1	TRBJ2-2	TGTGCCAGCAGCCCCCGGACAGGGTGGGACACCGGGGAGCTGTTTTTT	CASSPRTGWDTGELFF
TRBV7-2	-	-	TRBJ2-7	TGTGCCAGCAGCTTAGAGGGGGGGACCTACGAGCAGTACTTC	CASSLEGGTYEQYF
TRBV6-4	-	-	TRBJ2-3	TGTGCCAGCGGGGGGGGCGCAGCTAACACAGATACGCAGTATTTT	CASGGGAANTDTQYF
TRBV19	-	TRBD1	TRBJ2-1	TGTGCCAGTAGTATAGGCGGACAGGATGAGCAGTTCTTC	CASSIGGQDEQFF
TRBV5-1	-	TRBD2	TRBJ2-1	TGCGCCAGTGCTGATTCTAGCGGGAGTTACGATGAGCAGTTCTTC	CASADSSGSYDEQFF